A selection of T cell receptor beta chains follows, all from one sample in a study of blood T cell repertoires in COVID-19. Clones were sequenced by immunoSEQ multiplex PCR, and TCRdb holds only the in-frame ones, with some missing. The sample lists about 310,000 clones; roughly 90% were seen once. The source material was PBMCs or T cells enriched from blood (not recorded which). These receptors were obtained from a woman in her late teens or twenties who had recovered from COVID-19. Each CDR3 is given with its conserved first and last residue. D genes are given only for firm matches. Clone size is not always given. Where it is, it says once, few, many or a class for expanded clones.

J gene,clone size,V gene,D gene,CDR3 DNA,CDR3 protein
TRBJ2-2,-,TRBV2,TRBD2,TGTGCCAGCAGGGACGGACTAGCGGGGAACACCGGGGAGCTGTTTTTT,CASRDGLAGNTGELFF
TRBJ2-3,-,TRBV7-9,TRBD2,TGTGCCAGCAGCACTAGGGGTAGCGGGAGCGGCCTAGATACGCAGTATTTT,CASSTRGSGSGLDTQYF
TRBJ2-5,-,TRBV4-2,-,TGTGCCAGCAGCCCTGTCAGGGCTCAAGAGACCCAGTACTTC,CASSPVRAQETQYF
TRBJ2-5,-,TRBV3-1/TRBV3-2,-,TGTGCCAGCAGCCAATGGGGTCTAGAGGGAGAGACCCAGTACTTC,CASSQWGLEGETQYF
TRBJ1-3,-,TRBV20-1,-,TGCAGTGCTGGGGCAGGAAACACCATATATTTT,CSAGAGNTIYF
TRBJ1-1,-,TRBV9,-,TGTGCCAGCAGCGACATGGGGGGTTTTGGGTACACTGAAGCTTTCTTT,CASSDMGGFGYTEAFF
TRBJ2-7,many,TRBV4-1,TRBD1,TGCGCCAGCAGCCAAGGACAGGGGCGAGGCTACGAGCAGTACTTC,CASSQGQGRGYEQYF
TRBJ1-4,-,TRBV15,-,TGTGCCACCTCGACGTTCGGGGAAAAACTGTTTTTT,CATSTFGEKLFF
TRBJ1-4,-,TRBV4-3,TRBD1,TGCGCCAGCAGCCAAGATTTTTTCGGGACAGGGTATGAAAAACTGTTTTTT,CASSQDFFGTGYEKLFF
TRBJ2-5,-,TRBV9,TRBD2,TGTGCCAGCAGAAGATCCGGGGGGGACTACCAAGAGACCCAGTACTTC,CASRRSGGDYQETQYF
TRBJ2-7,-,TRBV15,TRBD2,TGTGCCACCAGCCCTGGGACTAGCGGGACCGACGAGCAGTACTTC,CATSPGTSGTDEQYF
TRBJ2-3,-,TRBV19,TRBD2,TGTGCCAGTAGTCGCCGCCTCCTAGCGGGTAAGCGAGATACGCAGTATTTT,CASSRRLLAGKRDTQYF
TRBJ2-7,once,TRBV27,TRBD1,TGTGCCAGCAGTTTTCACAGGGGGCAATCCTACGAGCAGTACTTC,CASSFHRGQSYEQYF
TRBJ2-7,-,TRBV11-2,-,TGTGCCAGCAGCTTCCCTTTAGTTCCCTACGAGCAGTACTTC,CASSFPLVPYEQYF
TRBJ1-1,-,TRBV19,-,TGTGCCAGTAGATACGCTAGGATAAGGAAGGAGAACACTGAAGCTTTCTTT,CASRYARIRKENTEAFF
TRBJ1-1,-,TRBV27,-,TGTGCCAGCAGTTGGGAGGGGGGCACTGAAGCTTTCTTT,CASSWEGGTEAFF
TRBJ1-6,-,TRBV7-2,-,TGTGCCAGCACCCCGGGGGGTTACAATTCACCCCTCCACTTT,CASTPGGYNSPLHF
TRBJ1-2,-,TRBV4-3,-,TGCGCCAGCAGCCAAGCGCAGGGGTATGGCTACACCTTC,CASSQAQGYGYTF
TRBJ1-6,once,TRBV5-1,TRBD1,TGCGCCAGCAGCTTCGACAGGGTTTATAATTCACCCCTCCACTTT,CASSFDRVYNSPLHF
TRBJ1-6,-,TRBV2,TRBD1,TGTGCCAGCACCCCCCAACAGGGGGTGAATTCACCCCTCCACTTT,CASTPQQGVNSPLHF
TRBJ1-6,-,TRBV9,-,TGTGCCAGCAGCGTAGTGGGCAATTCTAATTCACCCCTCCACTTT,CASSVVGNSNSPLHF
TRBJ1-3,-,TRBV5-4,-,TGTGCCAGCAGCCTGGTGGGTCAGGGAGGAAACACCATATATTTT,CASSLVGQGGNTIYF
TRBJ2-2,once,TRBV7-9,TRBD2,TGTGCCAGCAGCTTGATACTAGCGGGGGGGAACCGGGAGCTGTTTTTT,CASSLILAGGNRELFF
TRBJ1-4,-,TRBV18,TRBD1,TGTGCCAGCTCACCACCGGGGGACAGTGAAAAACTGTTTTTT,CASSPPGDSEKLFF
TRBJ2-5,few,TRBV24-1,TRBD1,TGTGCCACCAGGAGCTCCGGGACAGAAGAGACCCAGTACTTC,CATRSSGTEETQYF
TRBJ2-7,-,TRBV10-3,TRBD2,TGTGCCATCAGTGAGCGGGGGACTAGCGGTTCCTACGAGCAGTACTTC,CAISERGTSGSYEQYF
TRBJ2-1,-,TRBV29-1,-,TGCAGCGTTGAGGAGTACAGGGCCTATCGCTACAATGAGCAGTTCTTC,CSVEEYRAYRYNEQFF
TRBJ1-4,-,TRBV7-9,-,TGTGCCAGCAGCTTACACGCAGGGATCGGTGAAAAACTGTTTTTT,CASSLHAGIGEKLFF
TRBJ1-5,once,TRBV28,-,TGTGCCGGAAGAACCTCAAGGCGCGGGAGCAATCAGCCCCAGCATTTT,CAGRTSRRGSNQPQHF
TRBJ2-1,-,TRBV5-1,TRBD2,TGCGCCAGCAGCTTGGGGTGGGGAGGACTAGCGGGAGAAGGTGGAGTGACTGAGCAGTTCTTC,CASSLGWGGLAGEGGVTEQFF
TRBJ1-2,-,TRBV6-5,-,TGTGCCAGCAGTTACTCGGTAACAGGGAACTATGGCTACACCTTC,CASSYSVTGNYGYTF
TRBJ2-5,-,TRBV28,-,TGTGCCAGCAGTTTTACAGCCTCCATAGAGACCCAGTACTTC,CASSFTASIETQYF
TRBJ1-6,-,TRBV28,-,TGTGCCAGCAGTGCACAGGGTCCCTATAATTCACCCCTCCACTTT,CASSAQGPYNSPLHF
TRBJ2-1,-,TRBV28,-,TGTGCCAGCGTCCCGGCCGGGGCCGGACTATGGAATGAGCAGTTCTTC,CASVPAGAGLWNEQFF
TRBJ1-2,-,TRBV5-1,-,TGCGCCAGCAGTTCTGGGACAAATTCCGCTAACTATGGCTACACCTTC,CASSSGTNSANYGYTF
TRBJ2-7,-,TRBV6-5,-,TGTGCCAGCAGTTACAAGGGGAATTCCTACGAGCAGTACTTC,CASSYKGNSYEQYF
TRBJ2-3,-,TRBV5-6,TRBD1,TGTGCCAGCAGCTCTGAAACCGGGACAGGCACAGATACGCAGTATTTT,CASSSETGTGTDTQYF
TRBJ2-2,-,TRBV27,TRBD1,TGTGCCAGCAGTCAATCACAGGGGGCTGTCGGGGAGCTGTTTTTT,CASSQSQGAVGELFF
TRBJ2-2,-,TRBV20-1,-,TGCAGTGCTAGTACAGGGAGCGGCACCGGGGAGCTGTTTTTT,CSASTGSGTGELFF
TRBJ1-5,-,TRBV6-2/TRBV6-3,-,TGTGCCAGCAGTTACACGGCAGGGGAGCATAGCCAGCCCCAGCATTTT,CASSYTAGEHSQPQHF
TRBJ1-2,few,TRBV7-9,TRBD1,TGTGCCAGCAGCTTAGAGACAGGGGAAGGCTACACCTTC,CASSLETGEGYTF
TRBJ2-5,-,TRBV30,TRBD2,TGTGCCTGGGGGCGGGGGGGACAGGAGACCCAGTACTTC,CAWGRGGQETQYF
TRBJ1-6,few,TRBV6-2/TRBV6-3,-,TGTGCCAGCAGTACTCAAAGAAATTCACCCCTCCACTTT,CASSTQRNSPLHF
TRBJ1-6,-,TRBV28,-,TGTGCCAGCAGTTTCGGAGTTAATTCACCCCTCCACTTT,CASSFGVNSPLHF
TRBJ1-5,-,TRBV21-1,-,TGTGCCAGCAGCAAATCAACTGACAGATGCAATCAGCCCCAGCATTTT,CASSKSTDRCNQPQHF
TRBJ2-1,-,TRBV5-6,TRBD2,TGTGCCAGCAGCCCCCCGGGACTAGACCTCGGGGAGCAGTTCTTC,CASSPPGLDLGEQFF
TRBJ1-6,once,TRBV5-1,-,TGCGCCAGCAGCATAGACAGTTCACCCCTCCACTTT,CASSIDSSPLHF
TRBJ2-7,once,TRBV27,-,TGTGCCAGCAGTGCATCGAGAGGATTGGTTTCCTACGAGCAGTACTTC,CASSASRGLVSYEQYF
TRBJ2-7,-,TRBV5-6,TRBD1,TGTGCCAGCAGCTTAGGCCCCGCGACAGGGGCCTCCGAGCAGTACTTC,CASSLGPATGASEQYF
TRBJ2-1,-,TRBV5-6,TRBD1,TGTGCCAGCAGCTTAACAGGGGCCCCGTACAATGAGCAGTTCTTC,CASSLTGAPYNEQFF
TRBJ1-2,once,TRBV4-2,TRBD1,TGTGCCAGCAGCCAGAGCACCGGGACAGGGGGCTATGGCTACACCTTC,CASSQSTGTGGYGYTF
TRBJ1-1,-,TRBV2,-,TGTGCCAGCAGTCTGGGACACCCGGACCTCACTGAAGCTTTCTTT,CASSLGHPDLTEAFF
TRBJ2-3,-,TRBV5-1,TRBD1,TGCGCCAGCAGCCCGGGCGGGACAGGTATCGCAGATACGCAGTATTTT,CASSPGGTGIADTQYF
TRBJ2-7,-,TRBV6-5,-,TGTGCCAGCAGATCCGGGCAGGGTTCCTACGAGCAGTACTTC,CASRSGQGSYEQYF
TRBJ1-1,-,TRBV3-1/TRBV3-2,TRBD1,TGTGCCAGCAGCCAAGTTCCAGGGGGTAAGGAAGCTTTCTTT,CASSQVPGGKEAFF
TRBJ1-1,-,TRBV5-1,-,TGCGCCAGCAGCTTGGCGATATCAGGGATTCGGGACACTGAAGCTTTCTTT,CASSLAISGIRDTEAFF